These 9 T cell receptor beta chains originate from one sample sequenced in a study of blood T cell repertoires in COVID-19. Repertoires were generated with immunoSEQ multiplex PCR, while TCRdb's copy carries only in-frame clones and drops some. The sample holds about 330,000 clones, roughly 90% seen once. Sequences were obtained from PBMCs or T cells enriched from blood (not recorded which). The receptors derive from a woman in her 30s who had recovered from COVID-19.

CDR3 DNA: TGTGCCAGCAGCAAAGTAGGGGACACCACCTACGAGCAGTACTTC. Translated, it gives CASSKVGDTTYEQYF. The chain is built from TRBV21-1 and TRBJ2-7; the DNA was not used to check the table's D call, TRBD1. TRBV21-1 is tagged as a pseudogene. The CDR3 runs 15 residues.

Comment on this clone: In the same sample, other DNA sequences code for this CDR3. V usage is TRBV18 and J usage is TRBJ2-5; 8 nucleotides agree with TRBD2. The germline CDR1 and CDR2 sequences are KGHSH and LQKENI. The CDR3 contains 13 residues. J gave up 5 bases and V 6 bases, and 5 bases lay outside the gene matches. Here the CDR3 reads CASSPGLEETQYF. The CDR3 region has the DNA TGTGCCAGCTCTCCGGGACTAGAGGAGACCCAGTACTTC.

This sequence joins TRBV10-3 and TRBJ2-3; TRBD1 matches 7 bases. This CDR3 comprises 18 residues. From germline, CDR1 is ENHRY and CDR2 SYGVKD. The V and J ends lost 7 bases and 2 bases, in that order; junction bases with no gene match: 18. The CDR3 coding sequence is TGTGCCATCAAAAGAGGGGACCAGGGGGTCTTACACACAGATACGCAGTATTTT. This translates into CAIKRGDQGVLHTDTQYF.

This chain uses TRBV29-1 with TRBJ2-7; 7 bases are shared with TRBD2. The germline CDR1 and CDR2 sequences are SQVTM and ANQGSEA. The CDR3 is 15 amino acids. V shed 1 base and J 5 bases; nucleotides not matched to a gene: 11. DNA for the CDR3: TGCAGCGTTGAAGTCTCCCAGGGAGGGAGGCACGAGCAGTACTTC. Translation: CSVEVSQGGRHEQYF.

The chain employs TRBV12-3 or TRBV12-4 and TRBJ2-5; D may be TRBD2 (7 bases). The CDR3 spans 13 residues. CDR3 amino acids: CCLAGALQETQYF. The CDR3 DNA reads as TGTTGCCTTGCGGGGGCCCTCCAAGAGACCCAGTACTTC.

The chain uses TRBV7-8 and TRBJ1-2; maybe TRBD1 (5 bases). Trimming took 0 bases from V and 5 from J, leaving 10 bases between them. The CDR3 spans 14 residues. CDR1 SGHVS and CDR2 FQNEAQ come from the germline V gene. The CDR3 bases are TGTGCCAGCAGCTTAGCTTCGCAGGGTTATGGCTACACCTTC. Protein product: CASSLASQGYGYTF.

The chain has TRBV4-1 and TRBJ2-1; 13 nucleotides match TRBD2. Germline V lookup: CDR1 MGHRA, CDR2 YSYEKL. After removal of 7 bases from V and 1 base from J, the junction contained 7 bases not matched to a gene. CDR3 size: 17 residues. DNA of the CDR3: TGCGCCAGCACACTAGCGGGAGGGCCCCGATCCTACAATGAGCAGTTCTTC. Amino acid sequence: CASTLAGGPRSYNEQFF.

This clone was counted only a few times. This chain uses TRBV5-1 with TRBJ2-7; 8 bases fit TRBD1. V lost 0 bases, J lost 5 bases, and 7 bases stayed unmatched. CDR3 length: 15 residues. In germline, CDR1 is SGHRS, CDR2 YFSETQ. The CDR3 DNA reads as TGCGCCAGCAGCTTGGCCGTGACAGGGGTCAACGAGCAGTACTTC. It codes for CASSLAVTGVNEQYF.

To note about this clone: Other DNA sequences in the same sample also yield this CDR3. This chain connects TRBV18 to TRBJ1-1; D gene uncertain. CDR1 is KGHSH, CDR2 LQKENI, per germline. Trimming shortened V by 5 bases and J by 5 bases, and 9 bases separated the two germline ends. The CDR3 is made up of 12 amino acids. CDR3 DNA: TGTGCCAGCTCAACGGGGAATACTGAAGCTTTCTTT. Translated, it gives CASSTGNTEAFF.